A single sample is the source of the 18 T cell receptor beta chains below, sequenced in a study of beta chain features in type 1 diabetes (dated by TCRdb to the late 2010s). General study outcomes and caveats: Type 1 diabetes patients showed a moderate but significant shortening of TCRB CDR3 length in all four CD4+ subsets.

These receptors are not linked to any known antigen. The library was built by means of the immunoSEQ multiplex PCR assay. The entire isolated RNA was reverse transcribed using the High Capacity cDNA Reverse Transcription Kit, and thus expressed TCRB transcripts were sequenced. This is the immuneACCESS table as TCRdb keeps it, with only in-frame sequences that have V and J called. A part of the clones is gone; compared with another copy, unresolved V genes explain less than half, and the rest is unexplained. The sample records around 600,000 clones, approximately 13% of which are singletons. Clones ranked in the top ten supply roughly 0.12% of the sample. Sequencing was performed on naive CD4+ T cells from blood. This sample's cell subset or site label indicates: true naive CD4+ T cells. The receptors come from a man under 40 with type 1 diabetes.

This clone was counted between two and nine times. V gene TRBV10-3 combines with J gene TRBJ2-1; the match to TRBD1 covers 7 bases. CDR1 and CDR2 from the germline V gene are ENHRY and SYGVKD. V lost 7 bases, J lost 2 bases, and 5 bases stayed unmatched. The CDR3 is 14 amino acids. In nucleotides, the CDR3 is TGTGCCATCAAGGGACAGTCCGCCTACAATGAGCAGTTCTTC. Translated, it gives CAIKGQSAYNEQFF.

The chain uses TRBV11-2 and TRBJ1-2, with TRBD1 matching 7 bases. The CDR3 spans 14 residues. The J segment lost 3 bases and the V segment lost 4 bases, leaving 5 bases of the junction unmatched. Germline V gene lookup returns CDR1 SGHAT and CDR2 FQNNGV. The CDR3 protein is CASSSNRGDYGYTF. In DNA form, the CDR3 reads TGTGCCAGCAGCTCAAACAGGGGAGACTATGGCTACACCTTC.

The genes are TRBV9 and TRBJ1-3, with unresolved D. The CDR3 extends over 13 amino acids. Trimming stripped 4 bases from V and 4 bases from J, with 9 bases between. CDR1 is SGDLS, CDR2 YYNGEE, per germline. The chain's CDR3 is CASSRVGGNTIYF. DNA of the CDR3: TGTGCCAGCAGCAGGGTTGGAGGAAACACCATATATTTT.

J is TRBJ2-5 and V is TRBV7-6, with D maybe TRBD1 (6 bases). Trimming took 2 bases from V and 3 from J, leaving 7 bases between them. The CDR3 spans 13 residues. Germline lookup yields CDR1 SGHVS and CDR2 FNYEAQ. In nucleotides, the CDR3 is TGTGCCAGCAGCTTAAACAGGGAAGAGACCCAGTACTTC. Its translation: CASSLNREETQYF. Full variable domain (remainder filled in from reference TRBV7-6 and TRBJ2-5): GAGVSQSPRYKVTKRGQDVALRCDPISGHVSLYWYRQALGQGPEFLTYFNYEAQQDKSGLPNDRFSAERPEGSISTLTIQRTEQRDSAMYRCASSLNREETQYFGPGTRLLVL.

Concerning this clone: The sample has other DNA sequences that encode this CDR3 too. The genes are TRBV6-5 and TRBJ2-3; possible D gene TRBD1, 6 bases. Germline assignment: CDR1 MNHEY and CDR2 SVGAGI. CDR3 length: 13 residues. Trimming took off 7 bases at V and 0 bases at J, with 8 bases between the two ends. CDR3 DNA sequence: TGTGCCAGCAAGGACAGTAGCACAGATACGCAGTATTTT. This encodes CASKDSSTDTQYF.

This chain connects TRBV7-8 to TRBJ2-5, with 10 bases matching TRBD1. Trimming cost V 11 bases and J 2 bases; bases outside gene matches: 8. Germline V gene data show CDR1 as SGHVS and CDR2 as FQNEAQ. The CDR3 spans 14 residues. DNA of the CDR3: TGTGCCCCTAGGACAGGGGGTTTACAAGAGACCCAGTACTTC. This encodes CAPRTGGLQETQYF.

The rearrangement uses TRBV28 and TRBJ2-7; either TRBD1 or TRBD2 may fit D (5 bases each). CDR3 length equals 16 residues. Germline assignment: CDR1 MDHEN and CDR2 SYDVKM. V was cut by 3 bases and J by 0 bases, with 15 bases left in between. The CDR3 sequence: CASSFYTRGVSYEQYF. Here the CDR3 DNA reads TGTGCCAGCAGTTTTTACACCCGAGGGGTCTCCTACGAGCAGTACTTC.

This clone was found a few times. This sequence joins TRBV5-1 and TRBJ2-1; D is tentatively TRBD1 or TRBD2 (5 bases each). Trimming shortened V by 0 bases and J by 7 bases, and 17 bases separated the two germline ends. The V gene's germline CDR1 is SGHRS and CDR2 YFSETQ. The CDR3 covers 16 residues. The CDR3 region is CASSLASRGGGNEQFF. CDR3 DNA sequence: TGCGCCAGCAGCTTGGCCTCTCGGGGCGGTGGAAATGAGCAGTTCTTC. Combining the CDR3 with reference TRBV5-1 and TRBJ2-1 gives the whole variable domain KAGVTQTPRYLIKTRGQQVTLSCSPISGHRSVSWYQQTPGQGLQFLFEYFSETQRNKGNFPGRFSGRQFSNSRSEMNVSTLELGDSALYLCASSLASRGGGNEQFFGPGTRLTVL.

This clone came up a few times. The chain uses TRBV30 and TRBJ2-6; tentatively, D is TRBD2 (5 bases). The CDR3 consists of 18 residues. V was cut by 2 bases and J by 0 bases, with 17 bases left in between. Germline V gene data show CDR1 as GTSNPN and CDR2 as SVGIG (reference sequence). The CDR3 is CAWSPGGRTPSGANVLTF. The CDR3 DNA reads TGTGCCTGGAGTCCTGGTGGCAGGACTCCCTCTGGGGCCAACGTCCTGACTTTC. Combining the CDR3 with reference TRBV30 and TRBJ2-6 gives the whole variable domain SQTIHQWPATLVQPVGSPLSLECTVEGTSNPNLYWYRQAAGRGLQLLFYSVGIGQISSEVPQNLSASRPQDRQFILSSKKLLLSDSGFYLCAWSPGGRTPSGANVLTFGAGSRLTVL.

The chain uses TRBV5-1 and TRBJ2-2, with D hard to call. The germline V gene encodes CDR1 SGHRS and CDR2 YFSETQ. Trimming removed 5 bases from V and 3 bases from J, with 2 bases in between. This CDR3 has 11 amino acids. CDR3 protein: CASRDTGELFF. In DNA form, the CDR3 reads TGCGCCAGCAGGGACACCGGGGAGCTGTTTTTT.

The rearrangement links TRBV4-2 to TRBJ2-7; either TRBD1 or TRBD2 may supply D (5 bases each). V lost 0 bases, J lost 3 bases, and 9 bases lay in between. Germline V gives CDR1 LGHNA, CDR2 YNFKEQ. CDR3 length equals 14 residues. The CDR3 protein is CASSQDLGGYEQYF. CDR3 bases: TGTGCCAGCAGCCAAGATCTTGGGGGCTACGAGCAGTACTTC.

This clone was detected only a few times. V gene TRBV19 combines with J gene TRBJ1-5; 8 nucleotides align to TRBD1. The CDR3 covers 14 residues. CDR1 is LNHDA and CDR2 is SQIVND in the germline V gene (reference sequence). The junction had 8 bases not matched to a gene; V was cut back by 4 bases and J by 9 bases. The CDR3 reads CASSNQGAPRPQHF. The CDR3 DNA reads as TGTGCCAGTAGTAACCAGGGGGCCCCCAGGCCCCAGCATTTT.

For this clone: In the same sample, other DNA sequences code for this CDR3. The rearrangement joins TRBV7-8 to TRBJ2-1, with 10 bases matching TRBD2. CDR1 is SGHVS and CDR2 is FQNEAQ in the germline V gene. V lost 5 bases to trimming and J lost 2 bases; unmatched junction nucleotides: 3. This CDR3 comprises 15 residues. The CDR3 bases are TGTGCCAGCAGCCCCAGCGGGGGGGCCTACAATGAGCAGTTCTTC. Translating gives CASSPSGGAYNEQFF.

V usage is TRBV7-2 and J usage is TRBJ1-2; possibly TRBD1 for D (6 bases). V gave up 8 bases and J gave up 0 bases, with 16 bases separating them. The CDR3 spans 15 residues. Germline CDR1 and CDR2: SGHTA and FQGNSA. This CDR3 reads CASPGGLIANYGYTF. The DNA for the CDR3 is TGTGCCAGCCCGGGGGGCCTCATTGCTAACTATGGCTACACCTTC. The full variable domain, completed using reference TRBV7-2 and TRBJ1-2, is GAGVSQSPSNKVTEKGKDVELRCDPISGHTALYWYRQSLGQGLEFLIYFQGNSAPDKSGLPSDRFSAERTGGSVSTLTIQRTQQEDSAVYLCASPGGLIANYGYTFGSGTRLTVV.

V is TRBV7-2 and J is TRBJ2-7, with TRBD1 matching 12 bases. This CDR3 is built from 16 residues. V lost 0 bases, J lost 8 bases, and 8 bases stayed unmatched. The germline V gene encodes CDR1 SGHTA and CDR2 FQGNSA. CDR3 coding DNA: TGTGCCAGCAGCTTAGCGGTCTCCGGGACAGGGGGCCAGCAGTACTTC. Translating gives CASSLAVSGTGGQQYF.

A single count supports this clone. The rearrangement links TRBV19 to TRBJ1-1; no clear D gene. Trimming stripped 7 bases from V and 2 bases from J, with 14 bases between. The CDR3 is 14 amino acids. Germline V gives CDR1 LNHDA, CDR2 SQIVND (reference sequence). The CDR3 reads CASTNPLPNTEAFF. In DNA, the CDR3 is TGTGCCAGTACCAACCCACTCCCAAACACTGAAGCTTTCTTT.

The CDR3 region is CASSEDLRTDTQYF. CDR3 in DNA: TGTGCCAGCAGTGAGGACTTACGCACAGATACGCAGTATTTT. This rearrangement joins TRBV6-1 to TRBJ2-3, with D perhaps matching TRBD2 (5 bases). The germline CDR1 and CDR2 sequences are MNHNS and SASEGT. Trimming left V 3 bases short and J 1 base short, with 8 bases between. This CDR3 comprises 14 residues.

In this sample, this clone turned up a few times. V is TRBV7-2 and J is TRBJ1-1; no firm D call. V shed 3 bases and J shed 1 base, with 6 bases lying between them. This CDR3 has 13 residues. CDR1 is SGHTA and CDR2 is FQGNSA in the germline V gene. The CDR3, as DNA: TGTGCCAGCAGCTTCAGCAGGAACACTGAAGCTTTCTTT. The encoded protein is CASSFSRNTEAFF.